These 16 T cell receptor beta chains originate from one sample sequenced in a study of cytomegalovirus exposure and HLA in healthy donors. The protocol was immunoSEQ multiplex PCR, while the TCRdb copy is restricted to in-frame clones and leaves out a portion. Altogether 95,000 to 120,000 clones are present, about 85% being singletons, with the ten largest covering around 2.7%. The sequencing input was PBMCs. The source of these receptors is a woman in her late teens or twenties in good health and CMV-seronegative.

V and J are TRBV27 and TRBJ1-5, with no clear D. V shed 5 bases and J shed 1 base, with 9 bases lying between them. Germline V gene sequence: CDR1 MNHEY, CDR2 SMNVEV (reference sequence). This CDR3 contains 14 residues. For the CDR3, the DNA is TGTGCCAGCAGTCTGACACCGAGCAATCAGCCCCAGCATTTT. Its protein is CASSLTPSNQPQHF.

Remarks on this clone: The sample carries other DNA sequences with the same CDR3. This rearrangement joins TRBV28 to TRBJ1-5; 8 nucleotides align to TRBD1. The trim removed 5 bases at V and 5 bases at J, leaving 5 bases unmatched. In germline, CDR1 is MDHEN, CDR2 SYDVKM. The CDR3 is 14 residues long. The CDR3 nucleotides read TGTGCCAGCAGTCCCGGGACAGGAGATCAGCCCCAGCATTTT. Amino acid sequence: CASSPGTGDQPQHF.

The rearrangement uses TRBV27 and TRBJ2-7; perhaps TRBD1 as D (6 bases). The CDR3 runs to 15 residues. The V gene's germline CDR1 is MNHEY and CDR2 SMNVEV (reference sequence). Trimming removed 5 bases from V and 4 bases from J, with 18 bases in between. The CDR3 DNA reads TGTGCCAGCAGTGCCCTTATGACAGGAGCGTACGAGCAGTACTTC. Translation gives CASSALMTGAYEQYF.

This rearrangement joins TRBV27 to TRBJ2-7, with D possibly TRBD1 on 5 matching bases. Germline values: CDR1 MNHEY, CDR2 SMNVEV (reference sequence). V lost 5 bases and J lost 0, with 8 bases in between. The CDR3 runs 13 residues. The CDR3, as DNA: TGTGCCAGCAGTCCAGGGTCCTCCTACGAGCAGTACTTC. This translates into CASSPGSSYEQYF.

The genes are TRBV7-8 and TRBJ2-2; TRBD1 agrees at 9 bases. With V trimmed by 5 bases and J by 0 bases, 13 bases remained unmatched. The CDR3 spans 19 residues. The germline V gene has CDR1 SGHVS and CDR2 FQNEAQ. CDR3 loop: CASSPGDRVIGTNTGELFF. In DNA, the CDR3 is TGTGCCAGCAGCCCAGGGGACAGGGTAATCGGAACGAACACCGGGGAGCTGTTTTTT.

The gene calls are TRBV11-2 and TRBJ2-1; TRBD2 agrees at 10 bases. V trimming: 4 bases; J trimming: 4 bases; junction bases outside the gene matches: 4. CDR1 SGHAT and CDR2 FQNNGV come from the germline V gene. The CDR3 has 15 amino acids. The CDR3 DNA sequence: TGTGCCAGCAGCTCTAGCGGGGGACCGTACAATGAGCAGTTCTTC. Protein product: CASSSSGGPYNEQFF.

Here the CDR3 reads CASSESTVYEQYF. CDR3 DNA: TGTGCCAGCAGTGAAAGCACCGTATACGAGCAGTACTTC. The chain couples TRBV25-1 to TRBJ2-5; the D is unclear. Matching the DNA end better, TRBJ2-7 makes the J call doubtful. CDR1 and CDR2 from the germline V gene are MGHDK and SYGVNS. This CDR3 is built from 13 residues.

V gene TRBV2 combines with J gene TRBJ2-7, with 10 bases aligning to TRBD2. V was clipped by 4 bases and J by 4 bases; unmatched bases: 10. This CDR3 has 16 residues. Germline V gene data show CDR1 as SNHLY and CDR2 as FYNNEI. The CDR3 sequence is CASSGTPSGGPYEQYF. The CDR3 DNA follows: TGTGCCAGCAGTGGAACCCCTAGCGGGGGCCCTTACGAGCAGTACTTC.

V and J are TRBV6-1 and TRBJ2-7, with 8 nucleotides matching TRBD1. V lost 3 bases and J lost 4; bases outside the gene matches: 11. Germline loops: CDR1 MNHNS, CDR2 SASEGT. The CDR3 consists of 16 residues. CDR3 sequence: CASSDFNRDRTYEQYF. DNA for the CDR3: TGTGCCAGCAGTGATTTCAACCGGGACAGGACGTACGAGCAGTACTTC.

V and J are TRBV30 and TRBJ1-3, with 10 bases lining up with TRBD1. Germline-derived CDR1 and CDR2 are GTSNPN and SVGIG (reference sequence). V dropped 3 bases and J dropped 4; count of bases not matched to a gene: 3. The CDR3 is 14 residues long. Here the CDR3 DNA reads TGTGCCTGGAGAGACAGGGGGCAAGGAAACACCATATATTTT. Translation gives CAWRDRGQGNTIYF.

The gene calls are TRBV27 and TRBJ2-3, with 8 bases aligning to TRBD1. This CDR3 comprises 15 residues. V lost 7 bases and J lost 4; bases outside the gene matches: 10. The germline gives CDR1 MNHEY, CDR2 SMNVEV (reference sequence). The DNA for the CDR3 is TGTGCCAGCACCATAGGACAGGGAGTATCAGATACGCAGTATTTT. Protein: CASTIGQGVSDTQYF.

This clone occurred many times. The CDR3 here is CASSYSLGQFYSPLHF. The CDR3 coding sequence is TGTGCCAGCAGTTACTCGCTGGGCCAGTTCTATTCACCCCTCCACTTT. V and J are TRBV6-5 and TRBJ1-6, with D uncertain. CDR3 length: 16 amino acids. V was pared by 0 bases and J by 8 bases, with 14 bases between. Germline V gene lookup returns CDR1 MNHEY and CDR2 SVGAGI.

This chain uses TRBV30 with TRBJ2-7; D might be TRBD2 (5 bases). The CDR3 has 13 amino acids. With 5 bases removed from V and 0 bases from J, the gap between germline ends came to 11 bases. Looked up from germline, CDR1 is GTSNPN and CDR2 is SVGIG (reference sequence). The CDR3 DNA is TGTGCCTGGGGACTGGGAAGCTCCTACGAGCAGTACTTC. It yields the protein CAWGLGSSYEQYF.

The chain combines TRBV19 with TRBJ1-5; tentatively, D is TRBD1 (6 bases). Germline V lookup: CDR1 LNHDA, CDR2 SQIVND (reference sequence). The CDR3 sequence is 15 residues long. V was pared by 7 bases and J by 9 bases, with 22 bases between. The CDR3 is CASTEAGQTSGPQHF. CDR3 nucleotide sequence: TGTGCCAGTACCGAGGCCGGACAGACCTCAGGGCCCCAGCATTTT.

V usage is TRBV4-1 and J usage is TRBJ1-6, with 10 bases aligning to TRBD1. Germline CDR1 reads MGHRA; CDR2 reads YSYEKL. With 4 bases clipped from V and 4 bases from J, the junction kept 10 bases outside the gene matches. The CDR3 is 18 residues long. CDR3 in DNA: TGCGCCAGCAGCCGACTTCCTGGGACAGGGGTTTATAATTCACCCCTCCACTTT. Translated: CASSRLPGTGVYNSPLHF.

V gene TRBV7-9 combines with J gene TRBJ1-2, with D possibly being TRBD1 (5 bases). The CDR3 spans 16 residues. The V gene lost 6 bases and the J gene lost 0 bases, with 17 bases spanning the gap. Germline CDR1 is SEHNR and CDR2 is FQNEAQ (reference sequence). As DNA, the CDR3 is TGTGCCAGCAGGCGCACGGGCGGGGGAACTAACTATGGCTACACCTTC. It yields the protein CASRRTGGGTNYGYTF.